The 18 T cell receptor beta chains given below trace back to one sample, sequenced in a study of PD-1 blockade in classical Hodgkin lymphoma. Sequencing was performed with immunoSEQ multiplex PCR; in TCRdb, only in-frame clones are kept and a portion is missing. The table shows fewer than 110,000 clones, with 75% to 90% occurring only once. There was relapse after autologous stem cell transplantation in every patient, and there was variation in brentuximab vedotin exposure. Material: peripheral blood mononuclear cells (PBMCs), obtained before the second cycle of nivolumab. Every receptor here comes from a human donor with classical Hodgkin lymphoma.

The chain uses TRBV11-2 and TRBJ2-3; D unclear. V dropped 0 bases and J dropped 6 bases, with 10 bases sitting between them. Germline V gives CDR1 SGHAT, CDR2 FQNNGV. This CDR3 comprises 14 residues. The CDR3 region is CASSLDTWVDTQYF. CDR3 coding DNA: TGTGCCAGCAGCTTAGACACCTGGGTGGATACGCAGTATTTT.

The gene calls are TRBV5-1 and TRBJ2-3, with TRBD1 matching 8 bases. There are 16 residues in the CDR3. Unmatched junction bases numbered 9, after V lost 4 bases and J lost 2 bases. CDR1 and CDR2 from the germline V gene are SGHRS and YFSETQ. The CDR3 nucleotides read TGCGCCAGCAGCCCAGGTCAGGGGGCTAACACAGATACGCAGTATTTT. Translated: CASSPGQGANTDTQYF.

This clone has just one count. The V and J genes are TRBV7-9 and TRBJ2-5, with 8 bases identical to TRBD1. The J call may be incorrect, as the DNA end agrees better with TRBJ2-7. Germline lookup yields CDR1 SEHNR and CDR2 FQNEAQ (reference sequence). The CDR3 runs 16 residues. The CDR3 region has the DNA TGTGCCAGCAGCGGAGAGTCGACAGGGGCAGGCTACGAGCAGTACTTC. Protein product: CASSGESTGAGYEQYF.

This chain uses TRBV5-1 with TRBJ2-2; D not resolved. CDR1 is SGHRS, CDR2 YFSETQ, per germline. CDR3 length: 14 amino acids. Trimming removed 0 bases from V and 2 bases from J, with 5 bases in between. As DNA, the CDR3 is TGCGCCAGCAGCTTGGACCTTAACACCGGGGAGCTGTTTTTT. It encodes CASSLDLNTGELFF.

The gene calls are TRBV6-1 and TRBJ2-2, with D perhaps matching TRBD1 or TRBD2 (5 bases each). Trimming removed 5 bases at V and 6 bases at J, with 13 bases between. The CDR3 extends over 14 amino acids. The germline gives CDR1 MNHNS, CDR2 SASEGT. The CDR3 nucleotides read TGTGCCAGCAGTCCCGGGACCTACTCCGGGGAGCTGTTTTTT. Translation: CASSPGTYSGELFF.

This chain joins TRBV5-1 and TRBJ2-1; the D is unclear. CDR3 length equals 16 residues. Trimming removed 2 bases at V and 1 base at J, with 13 bases between. Per the germline V gene, CDR1 is SGHRS and CDR2 is YFSETQ. CDR3 DNA: TGCGCCAGCAGCTTTGAAGGGTCGAGATCCTACAATGAGCAGTTCTTC. Its protein product is CASSFEGSRSYNEQFF.

V is TRBV7-3 and J is TRBJ2-1; D gene uncertain. Trimming removed 6 bases at V and 0 bases at J, with 12 bases between. This CDR3 contains 15 residues. Germline loops: CDR1 SGHTA, CDR2 FQGTGA. The CDR3 spells CASRNPLSSYNEQFF. The CDR3 DNA reads as TGTGCCAGCAGGAACCCCCTGAGCTCCTACAATGAGCAGTTCTTC.

This clone has only a few counts. The gene calls are TRBV2 and TRBJ1-2; TRBD1 aligns across 7 bases. V dropped 4 bases and J dropped 3; count of bases not matched to a gene: 5. The germline gives CDR1 SNHLY, CDR2 FYNNEI. The CDR3 runs to 14 residues. CDR3 sequence: CASSADRVDYGYTF. As DNA, the CDR3 is TGTGCCAGCAGTGCAGACAGGGTGGACTATGGCTACACCTTC.

The rearrangement joins TRBV4-2 to TRBJ2-7, with 7 bases fitting TRBD2. The CDR3 consists of 14 residues. Germline trimming cut 3 bases from V and 3 bases from J; bases unmatched to any gene: 5. In germline, CDR1 is LGHNA, CDR2 YNFKEQ. Here the CDR3 DNA reads TGTGCCAGCAGCCACTTCGGGGGGTTCTACGAGCAGTACTTC. Amino acid sequence: CASSHFGGFYEQYF.

The chain uses TRBV5-1 and TRBJ2-3; D is uncertain. Germline V gene lookup returns CDR1 SGHRS and CDR2 YFSETQ. The ends were cut back, 4 bases at V and 0 bases at J, with 6 bases in the middle. This CDR3 region has 13 residues. The DNA for the CDR3 is TGCGCCAGCAGCCCCGTGAGCACAGATACGCAGTATTTT. Amino acid sequence: CASSPVSTDTQYF. The variable domain in full, with the rest retrieved from reference TRBV5-1 and TRBJ2-3, is KAGVTQTPRYLIKTRGQQVTLSCSPISGHRSVSWYQQTPGQGLQFLFEYFSETQRNKGNFPGRFSGRQFSNSRSEMNVSTLELGDSALYLCASSPVSTDTQYFGPGTRLTVL.

The chain combines TRBV7-3 with TRBJ2-3, with D possibly TRBD2 on 6 matching bases. Germline assignment: CDR1 SGHTA and CDR2 FQGTGA. This CDR3 spans 17 amino acids. Deletions cut 2 bases from V and 2 bases from J, with 17 bases between. CDR3: CASSLGLPGLLTDTQYF. DNA of the CDR3: TGTGCCAGCAGCTTAGGCCTTCCTGGACTACTCACAGATACGCAGTATTTT.

This clone was seen only a few times. The V call is TRBV7-9, the J call TRBJ2-7, with 11 bases aligning to TRBD2. J was trimmed by 3 bases and V by 5 bases; bases with no gene match: 3. Per the germline V gene, CDR1 is SEHNR and CDR2 is FQNEAQ (reference sequence). This CDR3 comprises 14 residues. The CDR3 coding sequence is TGTGCCAGCAGCCTACTAGCGGGGGACTACGAGCAGTACTTC. Amino acid sequence: CASSLLAGDYEQYF.

The V and J genes are TRBV7-9 and TRBJ1-2; the D gene is possibly TRBD1 (5 bases). V lost 1 base and J 6 bases, leaving 21 bases between the germline ends. The CDR3 spans 17 residues. CDR1 SEHNR and CDR2 FQNEAQ come from the germline V gene (reference sequence). CDR3 amino acids: CASSLGRPFGADDGYTF. The CDR3 DNA follows: TGTGCCAGCAGCTTAGGAAGGCCCTTTGGGGCAGACGATGGCTACACCTTC.

This clone has a single count. The J gene is TRBJ2-2, the V gene TRBV19; D is perhaps TRBD2 (5 bases). Germline CDR1 is LNHDA and CDR2 is SQIVND (reference sequence). Trimming left V 3 bases short and J 7 bases short, with 15 bases between. The CDR3 has 15 amino acids. The CDR3 DNA sequence: TGTGCCAGTAGTATCGTCCGGGAAGCAAGCGGGGAGCTGTTTTTT. It is translated as CASSIVREASGELFF. The whole variable domain, remainder taken from reference TRBV19 and TRBJ2-2, is DGGITQSPKYLFRKEGQNVTLSCEQNLNHDAMYWYRQDPGQGLRLIYYSQIVNDFQKGDIAEGYSVSREKKESFPLTVTSAQKNPTAFYLCASSIVREASGELFFGEGSRLTVL.

The chain uses TRBV21-1 and TRBJ2-3; the DNA was not compared with TRBD2, the D call given in the table. TRBV21-1 is a listed pseudogene. This CDR3 contains 19 residues. The CDR3, as DNA: TGTGCCAGCAGCAAAGCTCTTTTAGGAGCGCCCGCTAGCACAGATACGCAGTATTTT. Translating it yields CASSKALLGAPASTDTQYF.

A few counts support this clone. The CDR3 reads CASSSVPWTNYGYTF. CDR3 bases: TGCGCCAGCAGTTCTGTACCCTGGACAAACTATGGCTACACCTTC. The rearrangement joins TRBV10-1 to TRBJ1-2; D is perhaps TRBD1 (5 bases). CDR1 and CDR2 from the germline V gene are WNHNN and SYGVQD (reference sequence). The CDR3 has 15 residues. Trimming stripped 5 bases from V and 2 bases from J, with 15 bases between.

The gene calls are TRBV5-4 and TRBJ2-4; no reliable D call. The CDR3 sequence is 17 residues long. With 0 bases removed from V and 1 base from J, the gap between germline ends came to 14 bases. From germline, CDR1 is SGHNT and CDR2 YYREEE (reference sequence). The CDR3 nucleotides are TGTGCCAGCAGCTTGGAACCCAACCTGAGGGCCAAAAACATTCAGTACTTC. It is translated as CASSLEPNLRAKNIQYF.

The table lists this clone with a count of one. V gene TRBV19 combines with J gene TRBJ1-1; TRBD1 matches at 7 bases. Germline V gives CDR1 LNHDA, CDR2 SQIVND (reference sequence). J was trimmed by 1 base and V by 5 bases; bases with no gene match: 7. The CDR3 contains 15 residues. CDR3 amino acids: CASSEQQGPNTEAFF. The CDR3 DNA sequence: TGTGCCAGTAGTGAACAACAGGGGCCGAACACTGAAGCTTTCTTT.